The rows below give T cell receptor beta chains drawn from one sample of a study of cytomegalovirus exposure and HLA in healthy donors. Only in-frame clones appear in the TCRdb table, and some are missing; sequencing was by immunoSEQ multiplex PCR. The sample consists of 170,000 or so clones, 84% of them appearing once. Sequenced input: PBMCs. Every receptor here comes from a man younger than 35 in good health and CMV-seronegative. Both conserved end residues are part of each CDR3. The D gene is left open where the match is weak. Clone size appears in some rows only: once, few, many, or a class for an expanded clone.

J | V | size | D | CDR3 | DNA
TRBJ1-3 | TRBV4-2 | few | . | CASSQELARVTGNTIYF | TGTGCCAGCAGCCAAGAATTGGCCAGGGTAACGGGAAACACCATATATTTT
TRBJ2-1 | TRBV25-1 | once | TRBD2 | CASSPSSGIIDEQFF | TGTGCCAGCAGTCCTTCTAGCGGCATAATCGATGAGCAGTTCTTC
TRBJ1-4 | TRBV30 | few | TRBD1 | CASPDRGGEKLFF | TGTGCCTCCCCGGACAGGGGTGGCGAAAAACTGTTTTTT
TRBJ1-1 | TRBV29-1 | . | . | CSVERGRGEGAFF | TGCAGCGTTGAAAGAGGGCGAGGAGAGGGAGCTTTCTTT
TRBJ2-7 | TRBV6-5 | . | TRBD1 | CASSSFGDRAYEQYF | TGTGCCAGCAGTTCTTTTGGGGACAGGGCCTACGAGCAGTACTTC
TRBJ2-3 | TRBV18 | few | . | CASSPPSTDTQYF | TGTGCCAGCTCACCTCCAAGCACAGATACGCAGTATTTT
TRBJ2-7 | TRBV5-6 | few | . | CASSWGPDKMNEQYF | TGTGCCAGCAGCTGGGGGCCCGATAAAATGAACGAGCAGTACTTC
TRBJ1-4 | TRBV9 | . | TRBD1 | CASSVGGQGSALNEKLFF | TGTGCCAGCAGCGTAGGGGGACAGGGTTCGGCCCTTAATGAAAAACTGTTTTTT
TRBJ1-4 | TRBV2 | few | TRBD1 | CASSDDQGANEKLFF | TGTGCCAGCAGTGACGACCAGGGGGCTAATGAAAAACTGTTTTTT
TRBJ2-7 | TRBV4-3 | . | . | CASSQDTRDSYEQYF | TGCGCCAGCAGCCAAGATACTCGAGACTCCTACGAGCAGTACTTC
TRBJ1-2 | TRBV29-1 | . | . | CSVMPPGKGGYTF | TGCAGCGTCATGCCACCCGGCAAGGGGGGCTACACCTTC
TRBJ1-2 | TRBV7-9 | . | TRBD1 | CASSSSRLRTGPGYTF | TGTGCCAGCAGCTCCTCCCGGCTCAGGACAGGGCCGGGCTACACCTTC
TRBJ2-7 | TRBV5-1 | . | . | CASSSQGDEQYF | TGCGCCAGCAGCTCCCAAGGGGACGAGCAGTACTTC
TRBJ2-7 | TRBV6-1 | . | TRBD1 | CASSNFRDRGYEQHF | TGTGCCAGCAGTAACTTCCGGGACAGGGGCTACGAGCAGCACTTC
TRBJ2-1 | TRBV5-1 | . | . | CASRPEAPRSYNEQFF | TGCGCCAGCAGACCAGAAGCGCCGCGCTCCTACAATGAGCAGTTCTTC
TRBJ1-2 | TRBV28 | . | . | CASSHRLNNYGYTF | TGTGCCAGCAGTCACAGGCTGAATAACTATGGCTACACCTTC
TRBJ1-5 | TRBV10-3 | . | . | CATLDPYSNQPQHF | TGTGCCACCCTAGATCCTTATAGCAATCAGCCCCAGCATTTT
TRBJ2-5 | TRBV5-4 | . | . | CASSPRNSQETQYF | TGTGCCAGCAGCCCCCGGAACAGCCAAGAGACCCAGTACTTC
TRBJ1-5 | TRBV28 | . | TRBD1 | CASSIYLQGGNQPQHF | TGTGCCAGCAGCATTTATCTGCAGGGGGGCAATCAGCCCCAGCATTTT
TRBJ1-2 | TRBV7-9 | . | . | CSIEMYNYGYTF | TGTTCCATCGAGATGTATAACTATGGCTACACCTTC
TRBJ1-1 | TRBV5-1 | . | TRBD1 | CASSSQQGTNTEAFF | TGCGCCAGCAGCTCCCAACAGGGGACGAACACTGAAGCTTTCTTT
TRBJ2-7 | TRBV11-2 | . | . | CASSLGLTYEQYF | TGTGCCAGCAGCTTGGGCCTAACCTACGAGCAGTACTTC
TRBJ2-3 | TRBV2 | . | . | CASRAAMGTDTQYF | TGTGCCAGCAGGGCGGCTATGGGTACAGATACGCAGTATTTT
TRBJ2-3 | TRBV6-5 | . | TRBD1 | CASSYQGTGTDTQYF | TGTGCCAGCAGTTATCAGGGGACAGGCACAGATACGCAGTATTTT
TRBJ2-3 | TRBV5-1 | . | TRBD2 | CASSLRTSGSADTQYF | TGCGCCAGCAGCCTGAGGACTAGCGGGAGTGCAGATACGCAGTATTTT
TRBJ1-2 | TRBV6-5 | . | . | CASSPADSNYGYTF | TGTGCCAGCAGCCCCGCAGACTCCAACTATGGCTACACCTTC
TRBJ2-5 | TRBV4-1 | . | . | CASSQVYSGETQYF | TGCGCCAGCAGCCAAGTCTACAGCGGAGAGACCCAGTACTTC
TRBJ2-7 | TRBV5-7 | . | . | CASSLSASYEQYF | TGTGCCAGCAGCTTAAGTGCCAGCTACGAGCAGTACTTC
TRBJ2-7 | TRBV6-5 | . | . | CASSRYPEQYF | TGTGCCAGCAGTCGCTATCCCGAGCAGTACTTC
TRBJ2-7 | TRBV10-3 | . | TRBD1 | CAISEGQGSYEQYF | TGTGCCATCAGTGAGGGACAGGGGTCCTACGAGCAGTACTTC
TRBJ2-7 | TRBV7-9 | once | . | CASSPTGEAGEQYF | TGTGCCAGCAGCCCTACAGGGGAGGCGGGCGAGCAGTACTTC
TRBJ2-7 | TRBV4-1 | . | . | CASSQSPAGTYEQYF | TGCGCCAGCAGCCAATCCCCCGCAGGCACCTACGAGCAGTACTTC
TRBJ2-3 | TRBV18 | . | . | CASSADRPDTQYF | TGTGCCAGCTCAGCCGACAGGCCAGATACGCAGTATTTT
TRBJ1-2 | TRBV9 | . | . | CARDRLNYGYTF | TGTGCCAGAGACAGGCTTAACTATGGCTACACCTTC
TRBJ2-7 | TRBV9 | . | TRBD2 | CASSVSLAGVEGEQYF | TGTGCCAGCAGCGTAAGTCTAGCGGGGGTAGAAGGGGAGCAGTACTTC
TRBJ1-1 | TRBV11-1 | . | TRBD1 | CASSKTGGGNTEAFF | TGTGCCAGCAGCAAAACAGGGGGAGGGAACACTGAAGCTTTCTTT
TRBJ2-3 | TRBV5-3 | . | TRBD1 | CARSRTGGEDTQYF | TGTGCCAGAAGCCGGACAGGGGGGGAAGATACGCAGTATTTT
TRBJ1-4 | TRBV14 | . | TRBD1 | CASSQEGQVFEKLFF | TGTGCCAGCAGCCAAGAGGGACAGGTTTTTGAAAAACTGTTTTTT
TRBJ1-2 | TRBV10-2 | . | TRBD1 | CASSQQGVLNYGYTF | TGCGCCAGCAGTCAACAGGGGGTGCTTAACTATGGCTACACCTTC